The entry below gives a single TCR beta chain sequence along with its context. Its antigen remains unknown. Extracted RNA was reverse transcribed into cDNA, the sequencing template. TCRdb's table, derived via immunoSEQ multiplex PCR, lists solely in-frame clones and lacks some. The sample consists of around 190,000 clones, 50% to 60% of them appearing once. The data belong to a study of CD8+ T cells in alopecia areata. General study findings and limits: Clarity of TCR sharing across patients fell short of that in mice, possibly HLA-related. A single nonresponder leaves the baseline CD8+ expansion link to response uncertain. Among the top 100, expanded CD8+ clones, as well as scalp clonality, were significantly decreased by tofacitinib.

Treatment noted: oral pan-JAK inhibitor, 5-10 mg twice daily. Lesional scalp punch biopsies and peripheral blood were collected from alopecia areata patients. The input for sequencing was CD4+ T cells sorted from blood, taken at week 4, from a patient treated with tofacitinib. This TCR derives from a human donor with alopecia areata.

CDR3 protein: CSVDGQGIEKLFF. The CDR3 region has the DNA TGCAGCGTTGATGGGCAGGGGATTGAAAAACTGTTTTTT. The genes are TRBV29-1 and TRBJ1-4, with D perhaps TRBD1 (6 bases). V was shortened by 3 bases and J by 7 bases, with 12 bases between the two germline ends. Germline CDR1 is SQVTM and CDR2 is ANQGSEA. The CDR3 has 13 residues.